A selection of T cell receptor beta chains follows, all from one sample in a study of neoadjuvant nivolumab and ipilimumab in lung cancer. Using immunoSEQ multiplex PCR, the repertoire was profiled, and TCRdb retains in-frame clones only, with some absent. The sample records 25,000 to 30,000 clones, about 76% being singletons. Sequences were derived from tumor tissue, sampled after neoadjuvant nivolumab, alone or with ipilimumab, at or shortly before surgery. These TCRs come from an adult with non-small cell lung cancer. The CDR3 runs from the conserved cysteine through the conserved F or W. The order of the fields is D gene, V gene, J gene, clone size, CDR3 protein, CDR3 DNA. D genes are given only for firm matches. Clone size is shown for a subset of rows, as once, few, many or a class of expanded clone.

>TRBD2|TRBV6-5|TRBJ2-1|.
CASSSRGAGYNEQFF
TGTGCCAGCAGTTCTCGGGGAGCGGGGTACAATGAGCAGTTCTTC
>TRBD1|TRBV6-5|TRBJ1-5|.
CASSKQGYNQPQHF
TGTGCCAGCAGTAAACAGGGGTATAATCAGCCCCAGCATTTT
>TRBD2|TRBV6-5|TRBJ2-5|.
CASRLSGGTQETQYF
TGTGCCAGCAGGCTTAGCGGGGGGACACAAGAGACCCAGTACTTC
>TRBD2|TRBV7-9|TRBJ2-2|few
CASSLGSGGKAGELFF
TGTGCCAGCAGCTTAGGATCGGGAGGGAAAGCCGGGGAGCTGTTTTTT
>.|TRBV5-1|TRBJ2-1|.
CASSLVQSNEQFF
TGCGCCAGCAGCTTGGTACAATCCAATGAGCAGTTCTTC
>.|TRBV6-5|TRBJ2-4|few
CASSPLRGGIQYF
TGTGCCAGCAGTCCCCTCCGGGGAGGCATTCAGTACTTC
>.|TRBV4-1|TRBJ1-1|.
CASSQGRLGNTEAFF
TGCGCCAGCAGCCAAGGGAGGTTGGGGAACACTGAAGCTTTCTTT
>TRBD2|TRBV13|TRBJ2-7|few
CASSLAGSGRSSYEQYF
TGTGCCAGCAGCTTAGCGGGGAGCGGGAGAAGCTCCTACGAGCAGTACTTC
>.|TRBV6-5|TRBJ1-1|once
CASSLRRGGTEAFF
TGTGCCAGCAGCCTGCGAAGGGGAGGCACTGAAGCTTTCTTT
>TRBD2|TRBV9|TRBJ2-3|few
CASSVAGRGTDTQYF
TGTGCCAGCAGCGTAGCCGGGAGGGGCACAGATACGCAGTATTTT
>TRBD2|TRBV25-1|TRBJ2-3|few
CASSPSGGAVISTDTQYF
TGTGCCAGCAGTCCTAGCGGGGGGGCCGTAATCAGCACAGATACGCAGTATTTT
>.|TRBV19|TRBJ2-1|.
CASSSALYNEQFF
TGTGCCAGTAGTAGTGCGCTCTACAATGAGCAGTTCTTC
>TRBD1|TRBV4-1|TRBJ1-5|.
CASSQAGQGNQPQHF
TGCGCCAGCAGCCAAGCCGGACAGGGCAATCAGCCCCAGCATTTT
>TRBD1|TRBV2|TRBJ1-2|few
CASSARQGDGYTF
TGTGCCAGCAGTGCCCGACAGGGGGATGGCTACACCTTC
>TRBD2|TRBV11-2|TRBJ2-3|once
CASSLASGGATQYF
TGTGCCAGCAGCTTAGCTAGCGGGGGGGCTACGCAGTATTTT
>TRBD1|TRBV5-1|TRBJ1-3|.
CASSLQGAGNTIYF
TGCGCCAGCAGCTTACAGGGGGCTGGAAACACCATATATTTT
>.|TRBV2|TRBJ2-5|.
CASNQLDLETQYF
TGTGCCAGCAACCAACTAGACTTGGAGACCCAGTACTTC
>.|TRBV5-6|TRBJ2-7|.
CASSAKKRLAYEQYF
TGTGCCAGCAGCGCTAAAAAGAGACTAGCCTACGAGCAGTACTTC
>TRBD1|TRBV6-6|TRBJ1-1|.
CASSYGQGTEAFF
TGTGCCAGCAGTTACGGACAGGGCACTGAAGCTTTCTTT
>.|TRBV4-1|TRBJ1-5|few
CASSQRWGEYSNQPQHF
TGCGCCAGCAGCCAAAGATGGGGGGAATATAGCAATCAGCCCCAGCATTTT
>.|TRBV11-2|TRBJ2-1|once
CASSLEGRVGDEQFF
TGTGCCAGCAGCTTAGAGGGCAGGGTGGGGGATGAGCAGTTCTTC
>.|TRBV28|TRBJ2-7|.
CASSFSSGFHYEQYF
TGTGCCAGCAGTTTTTCCTCCGGGTTCCACTACGAGCAGTACTTC
>.|TRBV4-2|TRBJ2-4|once
CASSQHTENIQYF
TGTGCCAGCAGCCAACATACAGAAAACATTCAGTACTTC
>.|TRBV14|TRBJ1-2|medium-sized
CASSQSGVHGYTF
TGTGCCAGCAGCCAAAGCGGAGTTCATGGCTACACCTTC
>TRBD2|TRBV11-2|TRBJ2-3|.
CASSLEWQRGKKDTQYF
TGTGCCAGCAGCTTAGAGTGGCAGCGGGGGAAGAAAGATACGCAGTATTTT
>TRBD2|TRBV7-8|TRBJ2-7|few
CASSLAGGKSYEQYF
TGTGCCAGCAGCTTAGCCGGGGGGAAGAGCTACGAGCAGTACTTC
>.|TRBV5-1|TRBJ1-6|.
CASSLGDTGNSPLHF
TGCGCCAGCAGCTTGGGGGACACTGGCAATTCACCCCTCCACTTT
>TRBD1|TRBV5-6|TRBJ1-6|.
CASSIDRGQSPLHF
TGTGCCAGCAGCATAGACAGGGGGCAATCACCCCTCCACTTT
>TRBD2|TRBV5-4|TRBJ2-3|.
CASSWGGPTDTQYF
TGTGCCAGCAGCTGGGGAGGGCCGACAGATACGCAGTATTTT
>.|TRBV30|TRBJ2-5|.
CAWSGGHRELGETQYF
TGTGCCTGGAGTGGGGGGCACCGGGAGCTGGGGGAGACCCAGTACTTC
>.|TRBV7-9|TRBJ2-1|.
CASSFSSYNEQFF
TGTGCCAGCAGCTTTAGCTCCTACAATGAGCAGTTCTTC
>TRBD1|TRBV4-1|TRBJ1-2|once
CASSPGQGRAYGYTF
TGCGCCAGCAGCCCGGGACAGGGGCGTGCCTATGGCTACACCTTC
>.|TRBV5-6|TRBJ1-3|.
CASSSRGAGNTIYF
TGTGCCAGCAGCTCGCGAGGAGCTGGAAACACCATATATTTT
>.|TRBV5-1|TRBJ2-5|.
CASSLGLAPETQYF
TGCGCCAGCAGCTTGGGTCTAGCCCCAGAGACCCAGTACTTC
>TRBD1|TRBV2|TRBJ1-1|few
CASSAQGGSSEAFF
TGTGCCAGCAGTGCACAGGGGGGTTCCTCTGAAGCTTTCTTT
>TRBD1|TRBV6-5|TRBJ2-7|.
CASSFPLPGQGTEQYF
TGTGCCAGCAGTTTCCCTCTCCCGGGACAGGGAACCGAGCAGTACTTC
>TRBD1|TRBV18|TRBJ2-7|.
CASSPLGDRASEQYF
TGTGCCAGCTCACCCCTCGGGGACAGGGCCTCAGAGCAGTACTTC
>.|TRBV7-9|TRBJ1-2|.
CASSESSGKTF
TGTGCCAGCAGCGAATCATCAGGGAAGACCTTC
>.|TRBV29-1|TRBJ1-1|.
CSATDPWETEAFF
TGCAGCGCCACGGACCCCTGGGAGACTGAAGCTTTCTTT